The 10 T cell receptor beta chains given below trace back to one sample, sequenced in a study of human T cells and chemical hapten exposure (dated by TCRdb to 2020 to 2022). Receptors were amplified or captured by RACE. Reads for this sample came from a NextSeq 500. TCRdb reprocessing: public reads trimmed at Q25 with fastp, clones called with MiXCR, in-frame beta chains kept. Each entry merges the rows of one CDR3 protein and shows their most common DNA and genes. The sample table lists about 140,000 distinct CDR3 sequences, about 11% of them with a count of one. 1.3% to 1.5% of the sample is held by the ten biggest clonotypes. The time point label for this specimen denotes: patch test 2, 6 weeks after DPC sensitization. The sample's treatment or condition label is to be understood as: therapeutic diphenylcyclopropenone sensitization with weekly scalp DPC. This material consisted of whole blood, taken in connection with sensitization to the hapten diphenylcyclopropenone (DPC). The receptors were sampled from a woman aged 45-59 years with alopecia areata. Some clones in this sample may be carry-over from other donors' samples.

About this clonotype: A much bigger clone sits one base away, suggesting this may be a read error. The rearrangement uses TRBV6-6 and TRBJ1-1; D might be TRBD1 (5 bases). Germline V gene sequence: CDR1 MNHNY, CDR2 SVGAGI (reference sequence). The CDR3 has 13 amino acids. Trimming shortened V by 2 bases and J by 5 bases, and 9 bases separated the two germline ends. The CDR3 nucleotides read TGTGCCAGCAGTTACGGGGGGGGGACTGAAGCTTTCTTT. It is translated as CASSYGGGTEAFF.

The V gene is TRBV5-1, the J gene TRBJ2-7; D uncertain. Germline V gives CDR1 SGHRS, CDR2 YFSETQ. The CDR3 runs 15 residues. The V and J ends lost 4 bases and 0 bases respectively, with 14 bases between them. The CDR3, as DNA: TGCGCCAGCAGCCCCTTGGGCCCAAGCTCCTACGAGCAGTACTTC. Translated, it gives CASSPLGPSSYEQYF.

A few counts support this clonotype. V and J are TRBV5-4 and TRBJ2-7, with D unclear. V was cut by 0 bases and J by 0 bases, with 7 bases left in between. Germline-derived CDR1 and CDR2 are SGHNT and YYREEE (reference sequence). CDR3 size: 14 residues. In nucleotides, the CDR3 is TGTGCCAGCAGCTTGGCCCTGAACTCCTACGAGCAGTACTTC. This codes for CASSLALNSYEQYF.

This chain connects TRBV19 to TRBJ2-2, with a possible D match to TRBD2 (7 bases). V gave up 10 bases and J gave up 0 bases, with 18 bases separating them. The CDR3 runs 16 residues. Per germline, CDR1 LNHDA and CDR2 SQIVND (reference sequence). CDR3: CATSGEGLPNTGELFF. In DNA form, the CDR3 reads TGTGCCACCTCAGGGGAGGGACTCCCGAACACCGGGGAGCTGTTTTTT.

The CDR3 here is CASSFVDRGRDTQYF. The CDR3 DNA reads as TGTGCCAGCAGTTTTGTCGACAGGGGGCGGGATACGCAGTATTTT. The chain joins TRBV28 to TRBJ2-3; 10 positions agree with TRBD1. Unmatched junction bases numbered 6, after V lost 3 bases and J lost 6 bases. The CDR3 covers 15 residues. The germline gives CDR1 MDHEN, CDR2 SYDVKM.

This clonotype was counted between two and nine times. This chain joins TRBV7-9 and TRBJ2-1, with D tentatively TRBD2 (6 bases). From germline, CDR1 is SEHNR and CDR2 FQNEAQ (reference sequence). The V gene lost 5 bases and the J gene lost 3 bases, with 26 bases spanning the gap. The CDR3 length is 19 residues. The CDR3 loop reads CASSPVGGGDLSRYNEQFF. The DNA for the CDR3 is TGTGCCAGCAGCCCAGTGGGCGGCGGGGACCTGAGCCGCTACAATGAGCAGTTCTTC.

This clonotype was counted many times. This chain joins TRBV12-3 or TRBV12-4 and TRBJ2-5; D remains ambiguous. V was clipped by 5 bases and J by 7 bases, with 17 bases between them. CDR3 length equals 14 residues. The DNA of the CDR3 is TGTGCCAGCAGTATTCCGGGCAACCCGGGGACCCAGTACTTC. As protein: CASSIPGNPGTQYF.

This sequence joins TRBV7-9 and TRBJ2-2; a weak D match, TRBD1 (5 bases). This CDR3 contains 15 residues. V was cut by 5 bases and J by 5 bases, with 15 bases left in between. CDR1 SEHNR and CDR2 FQNEAQ come from the germline V gene (reference sequence). CDR3 nucleotides: TGTGCCAGCAGCCAAGGGGTGCAGGGAACCGGGGAGCTGTTTTTT. As protein: CASSQGVQGTGELFF.

The V gene is TRBV5-5, the J gene TRBJ1-5, with D unclear. Germline V gene lookup returns CDR1 SGHKS and CDR2 YYEKEE (reference sequence). V shed 0 bases and J shed 1 base, with 8 bases lying between them. The CDR3 has 15 residues. The CDR3 region is CASSLGHGSNQPQHF. The CDR3 coding sequence is TGTGCCAGCAGCTTGGGACACGGGAGCAATCAGCCCCAGCATTTT.

This clonotype was seen only a few times. The genes are TRBV12-3 or TRBV12-4 and TRBJ2-6; either TRBD1 or TRBD2 may fit D (7 bases each). This CDR3 contains 16 residues. Deletions cut 2 bases from V and 4 bases from J, with 12 bases between. The CDR3 sequence: CASSLSGTAGANVLTF. In nucleotides, the CDR3 is TGTGCCAGCAGTTTAAGCGGGACAGCCGGGGCCAACGTCCTGACTTTC.